The source of this T cell receptor beta chain is a study of response to subunit inactivated influenza vaccine. Study results and caveats: With each seasonal influenza vaccination, the authors suggested, few new T cells are recruited.

TCRdb re-called the RT-PCR reads through MiXCR, storing one row per CDR3 protein. The table includes approximately 310,000 distinct CDR3 sequences, less than 25% detected once. This clonotype was observed a handful of times. Its antigen is not identified. V gave up 4 bases and J gave up 6 bases, with 7 bases separating them. The CDR3 length is 13 residues. CDR1 SGHTA and CDR2 FQGTGA come from the germline V gene. J is TRBJ1-6 and V is TRBV7-3, with D unclear. This TCR was recovered from a man aged 50 to 75 who received an inactivated influenza vaccine. The specimen comprised PBMCs from blood, sampled approximately 22 months after vaccination. The CDR3 region is CASSSTPNSPLHF. CDR3 sequence (DNA): TGTGCCAGCAGCTCGACTCCTAATTCACCCCTCCACTTT.